This TCR beta chain was sequenced in a study of blood T cells in healthy people across ages. PCR was performed a second time for about 7 to 11 cycles using a sample-barcoded 5' primer and a J-beta primer mix. Using its own MiXCR run on the 5' RACE reads, TCRdb lists one record per CDR3 protein. The sample holds 1.8 million or so distinct CDR3 sequences, about 39% seen once. This CDR3 region has 14 residues. V was pared by 9 bases and J by 7 bases, with 10 bases of the junction left unmatched. Germline V gives CDR1 SGHTA, CDR2 FQGNSA. Material for sequencing was blood. The sequence derives from a human donor in good health. The chain combines TRBV7-2 with TRBJ1-4; 8 nucleotides agree with TRBD1. CDR3 sequence: CASSTTGAAEKLFF. The DNA for the CDR3 is TGTGCCAGTAGCACGACAGGGGCGGCTGAAAAACTGTTTTTT.